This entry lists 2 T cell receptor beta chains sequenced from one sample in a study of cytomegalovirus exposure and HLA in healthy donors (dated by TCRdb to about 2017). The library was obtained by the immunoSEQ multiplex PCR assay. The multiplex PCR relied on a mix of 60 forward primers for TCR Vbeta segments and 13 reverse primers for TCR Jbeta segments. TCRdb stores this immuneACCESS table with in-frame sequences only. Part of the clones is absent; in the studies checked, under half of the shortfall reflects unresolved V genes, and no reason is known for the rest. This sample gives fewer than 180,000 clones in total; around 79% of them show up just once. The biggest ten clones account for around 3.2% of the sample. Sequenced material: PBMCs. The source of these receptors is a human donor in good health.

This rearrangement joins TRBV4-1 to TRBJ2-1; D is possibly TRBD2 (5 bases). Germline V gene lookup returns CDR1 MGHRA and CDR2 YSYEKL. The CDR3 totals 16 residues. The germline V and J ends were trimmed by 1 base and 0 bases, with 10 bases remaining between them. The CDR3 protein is CASSQGRGSSYNEQFF. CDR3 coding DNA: TGCGCCAGCAGCCAAGGTAGAGGGAGCTCCTACAATGAGCAGTTCTTC.

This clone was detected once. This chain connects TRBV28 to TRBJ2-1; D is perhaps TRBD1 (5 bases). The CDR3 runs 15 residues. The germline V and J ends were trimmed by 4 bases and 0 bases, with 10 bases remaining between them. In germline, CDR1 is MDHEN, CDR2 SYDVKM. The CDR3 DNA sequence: TGTGCCAGCAGTTCCCTGACAGCCTCCTACAATGAGCAGTTCTTC. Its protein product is CASSSLTASYNEQFF. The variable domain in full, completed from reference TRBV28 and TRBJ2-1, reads DVKVTQSSRYLVKRTGEKVFLECVQDMDHENMFWYRQDPGLGLRLIYFSYDVKMKEKGDIPEGYSVSREKKERFSLILESASTNQTSMYLCASSSLTASYNEQFFGPGTRLTVL.